This T cell receptor (beta chain) was retrieved from a study of CD8+CD57+ T cells in acquired aplastic anemia. Turning to the study itself: The sorted CD4+ and CD8+ cells yielded an average approximately 3 ug of DNA. Findings of the study overall: Overlapping CD8+ CDR3 repertoires of patients and controls contained under 30 shared sequences.

This clonotype was detected ten times or more. Antigen: not known. Genomic DNA templated the TCR beta VDJ and CDR3 profiling. Using its own MiXCR run on the reads, TCRdb lists one record per CDR3 protein. Altogether 450,000 to 550,000 distinct CDR3 sequences are present, around 30% being singletons, with the ten largest covering less than 0.85%. Individuals selected for sequencing had exhibited CD8+CD57+ cell expansion on flow cytometry. All patients had severe acquired aplastic anemia. Patients had undergone no therapy by the time their blood was sampled. The clonotype originates from a human donor with aplastic anemia. Sequences were obtained from sorted CD4+, CD8+, or CD8+CD57+ T cells (not recorded which) from PBMCs.

The chain's CDR3 is CSAAKRTDSPLHF. In DNA form, the CDR3 reads TGCAGTGCTGCAAAGCGGACAGACTCACCCCTCCACTTT. The V and J genes are TRBV20-1 and TRBJ1-6; tentative D call: TRBD1 (6 bases). The CDR3 has 13 residues. The ends were cut back, 5 bases at V and 10 bases at J, with 15 bases in the middle. Germline-derived CDR1 and CDR2 are DFQATT and SNEGSKA (reference sequence).